This TCR beta chain was captured in a study of cytomegalovirus exposure and HLA in healthy donors. Notes on the study in general: Across HLA loci, a later analysis found differing TCR association rates, with DRB1 most and HLA-C fewest. It was taken for granted in presence/absence analyses that sequencing depth across donors was roughly uniform.

V was clipped by 5 bases and J by 9 bases, with 15 bases between them. This CDR3 has 13 amino acids. Germline CDR1 and CDR2: SEHNR and FQNEAQ (reference sequence). Note on this clone: The antigen is unknown.

The PCR contained 60 Vbeta and 13 Jbeta primers. Here immunoSEQ multiplex PCR was the method, and the copy in TCRdb shows in-frame clones only, minus some. Among fewer than 250,000 clones listed, roughly 80% were seen once. The V call is TRBV7-9, the J call TRBJ2-3; D is possibly TRBD1 (6 bases). This TCR derives from a young man in good health and CMV-seronegative. Sequenced sample: PBMCs. In DNA, the CDR3 is TGTGCCAGCAGCCCCACCTCAGGGGACACGCAGTATTTT. It specifies CASSPTSGDTQYF.